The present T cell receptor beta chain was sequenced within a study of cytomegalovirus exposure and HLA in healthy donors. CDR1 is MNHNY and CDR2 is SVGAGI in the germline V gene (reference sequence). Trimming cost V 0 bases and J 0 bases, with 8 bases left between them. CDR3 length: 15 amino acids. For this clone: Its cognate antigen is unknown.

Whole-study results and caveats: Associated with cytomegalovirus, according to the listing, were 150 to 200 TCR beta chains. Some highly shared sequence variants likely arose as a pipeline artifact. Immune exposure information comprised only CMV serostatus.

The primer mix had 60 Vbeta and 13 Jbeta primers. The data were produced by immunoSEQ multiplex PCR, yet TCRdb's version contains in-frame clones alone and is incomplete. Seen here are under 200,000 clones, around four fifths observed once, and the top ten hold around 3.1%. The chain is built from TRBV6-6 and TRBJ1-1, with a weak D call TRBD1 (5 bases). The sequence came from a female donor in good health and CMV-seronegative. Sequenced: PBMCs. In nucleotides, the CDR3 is TGTGCCAGCAGTTACTCAACAGGTTTGAACACTGAAGCTTTCTTT. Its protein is CASSYSTGLNTEAFF.